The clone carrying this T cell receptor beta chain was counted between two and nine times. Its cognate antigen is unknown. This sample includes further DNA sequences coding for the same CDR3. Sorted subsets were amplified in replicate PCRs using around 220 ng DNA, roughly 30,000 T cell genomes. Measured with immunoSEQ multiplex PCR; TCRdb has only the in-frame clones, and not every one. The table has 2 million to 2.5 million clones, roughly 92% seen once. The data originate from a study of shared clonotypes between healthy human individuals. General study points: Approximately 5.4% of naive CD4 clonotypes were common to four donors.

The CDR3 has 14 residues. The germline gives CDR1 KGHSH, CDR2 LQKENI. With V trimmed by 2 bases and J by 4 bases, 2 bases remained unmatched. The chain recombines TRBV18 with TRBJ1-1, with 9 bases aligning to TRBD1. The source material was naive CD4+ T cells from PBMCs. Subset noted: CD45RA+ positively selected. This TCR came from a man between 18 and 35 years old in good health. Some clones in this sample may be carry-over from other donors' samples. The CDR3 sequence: CASSPGTGRTEAFF. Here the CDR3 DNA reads TGTGCCAGCTCACCAGGGACAGGGCGCACTGAAGCTTTCTTT.